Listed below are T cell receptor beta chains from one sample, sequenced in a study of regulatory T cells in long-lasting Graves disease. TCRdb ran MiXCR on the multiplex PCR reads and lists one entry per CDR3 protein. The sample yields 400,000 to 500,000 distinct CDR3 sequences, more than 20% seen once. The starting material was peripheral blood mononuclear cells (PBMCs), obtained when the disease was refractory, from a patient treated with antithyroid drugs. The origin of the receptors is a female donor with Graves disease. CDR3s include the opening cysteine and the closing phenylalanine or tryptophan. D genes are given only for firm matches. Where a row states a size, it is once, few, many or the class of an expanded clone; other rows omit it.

DNA: TGCAGTGCTAGGTGGAAGAGAGAGACCCAGTACTTC
CDR3: CSARWKRETQYF
D: .
J: TRBJ2-5
V: TRBV20-1
size: .

DNA: TGTGCCAGCAGCTCGAGCGACAGACCCTACGAGCAGTACTTC
CDR3: CASSSSDRPYEQYF
D: .
J: TRBJ2-7
V: TRBV7-9
size: many

DNA: TGTGCCAGCAGCTTACAGGGGACGCTATCCAAAAACATTCAGTACTTC
CDR3: CASSLQGTLSKNIQYF
D: .
J: TRBJ2-4
V: TRBV7-2
size: .

DNA: TGTGCCAGCAGACGACGGACAGGGACCAATTCACCCCTCCACTTT
CDR3: CASRRRTGTNSPLHF
D: TRBD1
J: TRBJ1-6
V: TRBV28
size: many

DNA: TGTGCCAGTAATGGGCTAGCGGGTGGCACCGGGGAGCTGTTTTTT
CDR3: CASNGLAGGTGELFF
D: TRBD2
J: TRBJ2-2
V: TRBV19
size: .

DNA: TGTGCCAGCAGCCCGACGGGAGGGGGTGGGGCCAACGTCCTGACTTTC
CDR3: CASSPTGGGGANVLTF
D: TRBD2
J: TRBJ2-6
V: TRBV3-1
size: many

DNA: TGTGCCAGCAGTGAAGCGCTTCAGGGCAGACCTAACTATGGCTACACCTTC
CDR3: CASSEALQGRPNYGYTF
D: .
J: TRBJ1-2
V: TRBV2
size: many

DNA: TGCGCCAGCAGCCAAGATCGGGATCTAAACTATGGCTACACCTTC
CDR3: CASSQDRDLNYGYTF
D: .
J: TRBJ1-2
V: TRBV4-1
size: few

DNA: TGTGCCAGCAACGACCTCAGGGGAAATTCACCCCTCCACTTT
CDR3: CASNDLRGNSPLHF
D: .
J: TRBJ1-6
V: TRBV28
size: .

DNA: TGTGCCAGCAGTTTAGACAGGGTGTTGCATCAGCCCCAGCATTTT
CDR3: CASSLDRVLHQPQHF
D: TRBD1
J: TRBJ1-5
V: TRBV28
size: many

DNA: TGTGCCAGCAGCTCATGGGGGGGCAGCCCGTTTTACGAGCAGTACTTC
CDR3: CASSSWGGSPFYEQYF
D: .
J: TRBJ2-7
V: TRBV7-9
size: .

DNA: TGCAGCGTTGGGACTAGCGGGTTTGGCGGGGAGCTGTTTTTT
CDR3: CSVGTSGFGGELFF
D: TRBD2
J: TRBJ2-2
V: TRBV29-1
size: few

DNA: TGTGCCAGCAGTGAATTGGGAGTGGAAGGGTATGGCTACACCTTC
CDR3: CASSELGVEGYGYTF
D: .
J: TRBJ1-2
V: TRBV2
size: many

DNA: TGTGCCAGCAGTGGGCCGGGCCCTTCCTACAATGAGCAGTTCTTC
CDR3: CASSGPGPSYNEQFF
D: .
J: TRBJ2-1
V: TRBV28
size: .

DNA: TGTGCCAGCAGCTCAGGCCGGGTTCACTATGGCTACACCTTC
CDR3: CASSSGRVHYGYTF
D: .
J: TRBJ1-2
V: TRBV7-3
size: .

DNA: TGCAGTGCTAGAGATATAAGGTCTGGGGCCAACGTCCTGACTTTC
CDR3: CSARDIRSGANVLTF
D: .
J: TRBJ2-6
V: TRBV20-1
size: few

DNA: TGTGCCAGCAGTGAAGCGGGAGGGGGAAGGGAGCAGTTCTTC
CDR3: CASSEAGGGREQFF
D: TRBD2
J: TRBJ2-1
V: TRBV28
size: .